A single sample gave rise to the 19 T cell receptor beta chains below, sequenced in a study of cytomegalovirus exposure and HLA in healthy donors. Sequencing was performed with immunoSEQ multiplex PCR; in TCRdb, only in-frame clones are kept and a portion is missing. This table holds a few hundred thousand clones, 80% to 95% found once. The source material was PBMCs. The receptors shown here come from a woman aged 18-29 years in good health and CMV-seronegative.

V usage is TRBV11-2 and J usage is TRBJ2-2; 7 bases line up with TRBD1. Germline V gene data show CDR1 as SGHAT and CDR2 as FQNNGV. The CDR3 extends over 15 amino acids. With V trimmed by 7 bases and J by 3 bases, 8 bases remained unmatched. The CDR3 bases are TGTGCCAGCATACCGACAGGGTTGTACACCGGGGAGCTGTTTTTT. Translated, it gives CASIPTGLYTGELFF.

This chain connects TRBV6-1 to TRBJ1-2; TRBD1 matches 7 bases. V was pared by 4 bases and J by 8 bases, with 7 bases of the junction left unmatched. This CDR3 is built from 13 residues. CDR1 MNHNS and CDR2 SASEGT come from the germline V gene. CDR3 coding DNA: TGTGCCAGCAGTGGCGGGACAGTTGGCGGCTACACCTTC. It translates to CASSGGTVGGYTF.

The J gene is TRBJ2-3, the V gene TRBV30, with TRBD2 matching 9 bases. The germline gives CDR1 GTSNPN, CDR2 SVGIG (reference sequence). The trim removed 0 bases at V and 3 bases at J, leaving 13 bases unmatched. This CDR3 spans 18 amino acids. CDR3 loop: CAWSVHKMASGETDTQYF. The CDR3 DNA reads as TGTGCCTGGAGTGTACATAAGATGGCTAGCGGGGAAACAGATACGCAGTATTTT. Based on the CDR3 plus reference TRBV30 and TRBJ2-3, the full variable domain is SQTIHQWPATLVQPVGSPLSLECTVEGTSNPNLYWYRQAAGRGLQLLFYSVGIGQISSEVPQNLSASRPQDRQFILSSKKLLLSDSGFYLCAWSVHKMASGETDTQYFGPGTRLTVL.

DNA of the CDR3: TGTGCCAGCTCAAAGGGGACTAGCGGGAGCGATGAGCAGTTCTTC. Its translation is CASSKGTSGSDEQFF. This rearrangement joins TRBV18 to TRBJ2-1; TRBD2 matches at 14 bases. The trim removed 5 bases at V and 8 bases at J, leaving 5 bases unmatched. The CDR3 extends over 15 amino acids. CDR1 KGHSH and CDR2 LQKENI come from the germline V gene.

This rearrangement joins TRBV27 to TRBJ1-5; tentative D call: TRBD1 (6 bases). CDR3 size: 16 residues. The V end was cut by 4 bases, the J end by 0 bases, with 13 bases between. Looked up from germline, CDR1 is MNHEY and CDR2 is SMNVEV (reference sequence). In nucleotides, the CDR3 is TGTGCCAGCAGTTCGATGACGACAGGTAGCAATCAGCCCCAGCATTTT. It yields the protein CASSSMTTGSNQPQHF.

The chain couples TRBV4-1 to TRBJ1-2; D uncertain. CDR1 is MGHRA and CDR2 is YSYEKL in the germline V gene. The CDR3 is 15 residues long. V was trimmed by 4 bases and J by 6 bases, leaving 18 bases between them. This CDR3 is CASSLREGTANGYTF. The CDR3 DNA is TGCGCCAGCAGCCTCCGGGAGGGAACAGCAAATGGCTACACCTTC.

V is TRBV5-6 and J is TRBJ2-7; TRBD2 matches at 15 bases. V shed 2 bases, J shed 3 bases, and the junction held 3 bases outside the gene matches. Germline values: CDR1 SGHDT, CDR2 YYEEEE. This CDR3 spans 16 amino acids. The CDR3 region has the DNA TGTGCCAGCAGCTTAGGACTAGCGGGAGGGCTCTACGAGCAGTACTTC. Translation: CASSLGLAGGLYEQYF.

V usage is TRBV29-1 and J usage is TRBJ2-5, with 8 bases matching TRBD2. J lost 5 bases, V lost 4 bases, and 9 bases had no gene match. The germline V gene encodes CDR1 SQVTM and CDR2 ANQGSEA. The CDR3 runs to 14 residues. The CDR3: CSVGARGGVETQYF. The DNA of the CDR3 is TGCAGCGTTGGGGCCCGGGGGGGTGTGGAGACCCAGTACTTC.

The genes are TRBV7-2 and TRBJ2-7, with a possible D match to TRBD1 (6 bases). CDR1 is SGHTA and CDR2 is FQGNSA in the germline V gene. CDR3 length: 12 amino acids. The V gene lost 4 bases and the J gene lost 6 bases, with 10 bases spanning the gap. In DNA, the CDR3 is TGTGCCAGCAGCTCAACAGGGATCGAGCAGTACTTC. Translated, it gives CASSSTGIEQYF.

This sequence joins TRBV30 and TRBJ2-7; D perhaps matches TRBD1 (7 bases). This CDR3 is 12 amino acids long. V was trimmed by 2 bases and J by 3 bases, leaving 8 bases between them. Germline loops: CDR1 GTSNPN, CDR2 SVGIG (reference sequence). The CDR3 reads CAWSQGGYEQYF. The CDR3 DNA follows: TGTGCCTGGAGTCAGGGGGGCTACGAGCAGTACTTC.

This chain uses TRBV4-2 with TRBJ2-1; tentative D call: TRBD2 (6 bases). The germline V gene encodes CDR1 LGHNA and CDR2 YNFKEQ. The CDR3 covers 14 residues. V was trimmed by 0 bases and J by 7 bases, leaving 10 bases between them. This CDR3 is CASSQELAVNEQFF. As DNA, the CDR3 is TGTGCCAGCAGCCAAGAATTAGCGGTTAATGAGCAGTTCTTC.

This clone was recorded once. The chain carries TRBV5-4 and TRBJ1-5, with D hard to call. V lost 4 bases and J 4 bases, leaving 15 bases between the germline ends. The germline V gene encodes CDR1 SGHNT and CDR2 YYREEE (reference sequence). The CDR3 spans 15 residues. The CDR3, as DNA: TGTGCCAGCAGCCAAGATGCACGGGGAAATCAGCCCCAGCATTTT. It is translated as CASSQDARGNQPQHF.

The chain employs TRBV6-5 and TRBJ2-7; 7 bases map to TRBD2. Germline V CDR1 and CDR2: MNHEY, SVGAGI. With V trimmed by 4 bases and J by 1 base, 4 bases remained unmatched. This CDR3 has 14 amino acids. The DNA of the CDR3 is TGTGCCAGCAGTTGGCAGCGGGGATCCTACGAGCAGTACTTC. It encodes CASSWQRGSYEQYF.

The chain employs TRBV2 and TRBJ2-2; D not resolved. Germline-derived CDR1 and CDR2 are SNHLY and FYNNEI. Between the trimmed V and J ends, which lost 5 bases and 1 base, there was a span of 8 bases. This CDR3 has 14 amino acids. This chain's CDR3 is CASSRQGNTGELFF. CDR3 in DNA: TGTGCCAGCAGTCGACAAGGGAACACCGGGGAGCTGTTTTTT.

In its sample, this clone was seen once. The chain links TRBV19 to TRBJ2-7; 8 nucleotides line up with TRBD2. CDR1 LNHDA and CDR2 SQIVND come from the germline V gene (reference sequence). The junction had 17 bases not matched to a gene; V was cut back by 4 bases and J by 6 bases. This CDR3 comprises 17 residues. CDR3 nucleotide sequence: TGTGCCAGTAGTACTGTTCCAGCGGGAGTTCGTCTTCCCGAGCAGTACTTC. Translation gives CASSTVPAGVRLPEQYF. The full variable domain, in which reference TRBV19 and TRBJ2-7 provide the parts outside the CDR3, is DGGITQSPKYLFRKEGQNVTLSCEQNLNHDAMYWYRQDPGQGLRLIYYSQIVNDFQKGDIAEGYSVSREKKESFPLTVTSAQKNPTAFYLCASSTVPAGVRLPEQYFGPGTRLTVT.

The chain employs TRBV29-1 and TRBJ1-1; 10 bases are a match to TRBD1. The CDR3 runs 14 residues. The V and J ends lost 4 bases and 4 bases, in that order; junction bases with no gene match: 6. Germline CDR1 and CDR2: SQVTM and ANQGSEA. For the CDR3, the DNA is TGCAGCGTTGCGGGACAGGGGCCGGGCACTGAAGCTTTCTTT. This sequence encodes CSVAGQGPGTEAFF.

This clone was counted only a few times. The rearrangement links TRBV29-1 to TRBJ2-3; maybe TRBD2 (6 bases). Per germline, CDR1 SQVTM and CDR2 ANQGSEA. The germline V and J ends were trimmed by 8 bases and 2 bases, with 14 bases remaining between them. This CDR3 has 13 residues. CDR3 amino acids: CSLRGIYTDTQYF. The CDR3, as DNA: TGCAGCCTCCGGGGGATTTACACAGATACGCAGTATTTT.

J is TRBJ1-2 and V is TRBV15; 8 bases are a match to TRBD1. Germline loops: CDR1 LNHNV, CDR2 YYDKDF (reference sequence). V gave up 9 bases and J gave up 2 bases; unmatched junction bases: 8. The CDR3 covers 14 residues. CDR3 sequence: CATTPDRENYGYTF. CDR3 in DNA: TGTGCCACGACCCCGGACAGGGAGAACTATGGCTACACCTTC.

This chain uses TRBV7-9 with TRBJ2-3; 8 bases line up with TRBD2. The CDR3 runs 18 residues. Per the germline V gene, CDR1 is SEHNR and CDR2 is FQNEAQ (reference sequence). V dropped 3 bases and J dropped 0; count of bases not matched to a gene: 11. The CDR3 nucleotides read TGTGCCAGCAGCTTTTTAGCGGGACCTATTTCTAGCACAGATACGCAGTATTTT. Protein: CASSFLAGPISSTDTQYF.